This TCR beta chain was recovered during a study of blood T cells in healthy people across ages. A second PCR of about 7 to 11 cycles used a sample-barcoded 5' primer and a J-beta primer mix. TCRdb re-derived calls from the 5' RACE reads in MiXCR, one entry per CDR3 protein. Among around 1.7 million distinct CDR3 sequences listed, 28% were seen once. CDR3 length: 15 residues. Germline values: CDR1 SGDLS, CDR2 YYNGEE. Note on this clonotype: Sequence at one end of the junction differs from germline and may be a read error.

The sequencing sample was made of blood. This receptor was taken from a woman aged 25 to 45 in good health. This chain uses TRBV9 with TRBJ1-5; TRBD1 aligns across 7 bases. The CDR3 bases are TGTGCCAACAGCCTAGGTCGGACAGGTGATCAGCCCCAGCATTTT. Its translation is CANSLGRTGDQPQHF.